Shown below are 18 T cell receptor beta chains from a single sample sequenced in a study of cytomegalovirus exposure and HLA in healthy donors. Repertoires were generated with immunoSEQ multiplex PCR, while TCRdb's copy carries only in-frame clones and drops some. The sample contains about 220,000 clones, over 70% of which appear only once. Input material: PBMCs. The receptors were sampled from a woman aged 25 to 39 in good health and CMV-seropositive.

This clone was observed a single time. This chain uses TRBV7-6 with TRBJ2-1, with TRBD2 matching over 11 bases. This CDR3 has 17 amino acids. The germline CDR1 and CDR2 sequences are SGHVS and FNYEAQ. J lost 9 bases, V lost 4 bases, and 14 bases had no gene match. The CDR3 loop is CASSSPKELAGGFEQFF. DNA of the CDR3: TGTGCCAGCAGCTCACCTAAGGAGTTAGCGGGAGGGTTTGAGCAGTTCTTC.

A few counts support this clone. This same CDR3 is encoded by further DNA sequences in the sample. The chain uses TRBV28 and TRBJ1-2; D gene ambiguous. Germline assignment: CDR1 MDHEN and CDR2 SYDVKM. V dropped 4 bases and J dropped 1 base, with 4 bases sitting between them. There are 12 residues in the CDR3. As DNA, the CDR3 is TGTGCCAGCAGTTGGGATAACTATGGCTACACCTTC. Translation gives CASSWDNYGYTF.

The rearrangement links TRBV6-5 to TRBJ1-5; perhaps TRBD1 as D (6 bases). Germline loops: CDR1 MNHEY, CDR2 SVGAGI. The germline V and J ends were trimmed by 2 bases and 4 bases, with 9 bases remaining between them. The CDR3 contains 14 residues. The CDR3 DNA reads TGTGCCAGCAGTTACCGCCAGGGGAATCAGCCCCAGCATTTT. This translates into CASSYRQGNQPQHF.

V usage is TRBV28 and J usage is TRBJ1-1, with unresolved D. Trimming took 6 bases from V and 8 from J, leaving 10 bases between them. The CDR3 covers 11 residues. CDR1 and CDR2 (germline): MDHEN, SYDVKM. The CDR3, as DNA: TGTGCCAGCAGCCTATACCGCGAAGCTTTCTTT. Amino acids: CASSLYREAFF.

This sequence joins TRBV6-5 and TRBJ2-1; TRBD2 aligns across 7 bases. The ends lost 4 bases at V and 5 bases at J; junction bases unmatched: 2. The CDR3 is 13 amino acids. Germline V gene sequence: CDR1 MNHEY, CDR2 SVGAGI. In DNA, the CDR3 is TGTGCCAGCAGTTCTCTAGCGGACAATGAGCAGTTCTTC. Translating it yields CASSSLADNEQFF.

The sample holds many counts of this clone. The chain recombines TRBV5-4 with TRBJ1-2; 11 bases match TRBD1. Germline V gene data show CDR1 as SGHNT and CDR2 as YYREEE (reference sequence). The CDR3 totals 15 residues. V shed 2 bases, J shed 4 bases, and the junction held 4 bases outside the gene matches. CDR3 sequence reads: CASSFTGTGGYGYTF. The CDR3 DNA follows: TGTGCCAGCAGCTTTACCGGGACAGGGGGCTATGGCTACACCTTC.

The CDR3 loop is CASSRGTAAYEQYF. As DNA, the CDR3 is TGTGCCAGCAGCCGCGGGACTGCTGCCTACGAGCAGTACTTC. The J gene is TRBJ2-7, the V gene TRBV4-2; tentatively, D is TRBD2 (6 bases). Germline-derived CDR1 and CDR2 are LGHNA and YNFKEQ. V lost 4 bases to trimming and J lost 2 bases, with 12 bases between them. This CDR3 contains 14 residues.

The chain is built from TRBV6-8 and TRBJ2-4; D might be TRBD2 (6 bases). The germline gives CDR1 MNHGY, CDR2 SAAAGT. V was shortened by 0 bases and J by 3 bases, with 12 bases between the two germline ends. The CDR3 runs 16 residues. In nucleotides, the CDR3 is TGTGCCAGCAGTTACTCTGGCGGGAAGGGCAAAAACATTCAGTACTTC. This gives the protein CASSYSGGKGKNIQYF.

This rearrangement joins TRBV29-1 to TRBJ1-3; D is uncertain. The germline V gene has CDR1 SQVTM and CDR2 ANQGSEA. This CDR3 has 11 amino acids. V shed 7 bases and J shed 3 bases, with 7 bases lying between them. CDR3 protein: CSAALGNTIYF. CDR3 bases: TGCAGCGCTGCACTTGGAAACACCATATATTTT.

The rearrangement joins TRBV7-2 to TRBJ2-5; TRBD1 is a possible D gene (6 bases). V gave up 7 bases and J gave up 2 bases, with 14 bases separating them. This CDR3 is 14 amino acids long. In germline, CDR1 is SGHTA, CDR2 FQGNSA. CDR3 loop: CASTPPGTQETQYF. The CDR3 DNA reads as TGTGCCAGCACCCCACCAGGGACACAAGAGACCCAGTACTTC.

This clone was detected once. The DNA for the CDR3 is TGTGCCTGGAGTGTTTCCGGCTACAATGAGCAGTTCTTC. Translating it yields CAWSVSGYNEQFF. This rearrangement joins TRBV30 to TRBJ2-1; D unclear. The CDR3 runs 13 residues. V gave up 0 bases and J gave up 3 bases, with 6 bases separating them. Germline loops: CDR1 GTSNPN, CDR2 SVGIG (reference sequence).

The chain links TRBV10-3 to TRBJ1-1, with 8 positions matching TRBD1. CDR1 and CDR2 (germline): ENHRY, SYGVKD. V was pared by 5 bases and J by 1 base, with 3 bases of the junction left unmatched. CDR3 length: 14 amino acids. CDR3 sequence: CAISLTGENTEAFF. In DNA form, the CDR3 reads TGTGCCATCAGTCTGACAGGGGAGAACACTGAAGCTTTCTTT.

The J gene is TRBJ1-2, the V gene TRBV7-2, with 8 bases lining up with TRBD1. The V gene's germline CDR1 is SGHTA and CDR2 FQGNSA. Trimming cost V 0 bases and J 7 bases; bases outside gene matches: 13. This CDR3 is 17 amino acids long. The CDR3 coding sequence is TGTGCCAGCAGCTTAGCGCAGGGGGCCTTAACATATCGTGGCTACACCTTC. Encoded protein: CASSLAQGALTYRGYTF.

As for this clone: Germline and junction disagree at one end, which may indicate a read error. The rearrangement links TRBV27 to TRBJ1-1; D remains unclear. CDR3 length: 11 residues. Germline CDR1 and CDR2: MNHEY and SMNVEV (reference sequence). DNA for the CDR3: TGTGCCAGCAGAGCGAACAGTGAAGCTTTCTTT. It encodes CASRANSEAFF.

The chain has TRBV7-8 and TRBJ2-3; no clear D gene. Trimming stripped 3 bases from V and 1 base from J, with 8 bases between. Looked up from germline, CDR1 is SGHVS and CDR2 is FQNEAQ. CDR3 length equals 14 residues. Written as DNA, the CDR3 is TGTGCCAGCAGCTTCCGGGCCCGCACAGATACGCAGTATTTT. This translates into CASSFRARTDTQYF.

The CDR3 region is CASRPLAGGDTQYF. The CDR3 bases are TGTGCCAGCAGACCCCTAGCGGGCGGCGATACGCAGTATTTT. This rearrangement joins TRBV27 to TRBJ2-3, with TRBD2 identical over 8 bases. Germline CDR1 reads MNHEY; CDR2 reads SMNVEV (reference sequence). The CDR3 totals 14 residues. With 6 bases clipped from V and 6 bases from J, the junction kept 8 bases outside the gene matches.

This chain uses TRBV28 with TRBJ1-1; D is unclear. V gave up 8 bases and J gave up 0 bases, with 7 bases separating them. Germline-derived CDR1 and CDR2 are MDHEN and SYDVKM. This CDR3 region has 12 residues. The CDR3 reads CASQTMNTEAFF. For the CDR3, the DNA is TGTGCCAGCCAAACAATGAACACTGAAGCTTTCTTT.

The V gene is TRBV5-1, the J gene TRBJ1-2; 7 nucleotides line up with TRBD1. The V gene end was trimmed by 4 bases and the J gene end by 5 bases; junction bases not matched to a gene: 5. CDR3 length: 13 amino acids. Germline assignment: CDR1 SGHRS and CDR2 YFSETQ. This CDR3 reads CASSPGQAYGYTF. The CDR3 DNA is TGCGCCAGCAGCCCCGGACAGGCTTATGGCTACACCTTC.